Included here is one T cell receptor beta chain sequence, with context. In the study's own analysis: Reference gene primers were amplified, and this amplification served to estimate nucleated cell counts. Using immunoSEQ multiplex PCR, the repertoire was profiled, and TCRdb retains in-frame clones only, with some absent. V, J and clone size are taken as reported in that table, and D and trimming were inferred from the DNA itself. The sample consists of just under 150,000 clones, 70% to 90% of them appearing once. The sample originates from a study of blood T cell repertoires in COVID-19. Study-level information: Some COVID-19 samples were acute and others convalescent; all came from the United States, Italy and Spain. T cells, B-cell-depleted T cells, or PBMCs provided the cDNA or gDNA that served as material.

The CDR3 covers 14 residues. V was trimmed by 6 bases and J by 0 bases, leaving 9 bases between them. Germline CDR1 and CDR2: MNHEY and SVGAGI. The sequenced sample was peripheral blood. The J gene is TRBJ2-1, the V gene TRBV6-5; possibly TRBD1 for D (6 bases). The origin of this receptor is a human donor with acute or convalescent COVID-19. The donor label of this sample is uncertain. This CDR3 is CASSPDSSYNEQFF. In DNA form, the CDR3 reads TGTGCCAGCAGCCCGGACAGCTCCTACAATGAGCAGTTCTTC.